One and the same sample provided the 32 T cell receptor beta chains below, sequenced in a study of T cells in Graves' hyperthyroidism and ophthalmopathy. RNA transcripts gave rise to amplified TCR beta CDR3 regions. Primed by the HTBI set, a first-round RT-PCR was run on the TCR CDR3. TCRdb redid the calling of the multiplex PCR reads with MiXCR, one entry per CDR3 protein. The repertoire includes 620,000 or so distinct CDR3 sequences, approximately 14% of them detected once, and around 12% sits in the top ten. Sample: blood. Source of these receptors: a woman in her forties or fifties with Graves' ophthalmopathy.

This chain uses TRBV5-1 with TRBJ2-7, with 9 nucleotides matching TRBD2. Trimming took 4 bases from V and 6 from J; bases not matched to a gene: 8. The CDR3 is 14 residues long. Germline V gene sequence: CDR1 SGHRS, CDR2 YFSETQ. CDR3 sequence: CASSPRTSAGEQYF. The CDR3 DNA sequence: TGCGCCAGCAGCCCCCGGACTAGCGCGGGCGAGCAGTACTTC.

Here the CDR3 reads CATSRTGTNQGKLFF. In DNA, the CDR3 is TGTGCCACCAGCAGAACCGGGACAAATCAGGGAAAACTGTTTTTT. The chain couples TRBV15 to TRBJ1-4; TRBD1 is a possible D gene (6 bases). The CDR3 loop spans 15 amino acids. Looked up from germline, CDR1 is LNHNV and CDR2 is YYDKDF (reference sequence). Between the trimmed V and J ends, which lost 2 bases and 10 bases, there was a span of 17 bases. Drawing the rest from reference TRBV15 and TRBJ1-4, the complete variable domain is DAMVIQNPRYQVTQFGKPVTLSCSQTLNHNVMYWYQQKSSQAPKLLFHYYDKDFNNEADTPDNFQSRRPNTSFCFLDIRSPGLGDTAMYLCATSRTGTNQGKLFFGSGTQLSVL.

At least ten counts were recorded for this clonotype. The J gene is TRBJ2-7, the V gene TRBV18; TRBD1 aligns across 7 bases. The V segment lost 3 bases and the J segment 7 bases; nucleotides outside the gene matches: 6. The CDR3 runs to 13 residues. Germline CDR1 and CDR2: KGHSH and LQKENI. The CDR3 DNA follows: TGTGCCAGCTCACCCTACAGGGGCCGAGAGCAGTACTTC. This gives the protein CASSPYRGREQYF.

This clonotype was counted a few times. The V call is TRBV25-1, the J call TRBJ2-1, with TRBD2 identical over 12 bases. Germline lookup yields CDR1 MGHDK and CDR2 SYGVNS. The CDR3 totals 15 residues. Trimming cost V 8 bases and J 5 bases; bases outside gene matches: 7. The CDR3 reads CASLASGRAHNEQFF. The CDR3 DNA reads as TGTGCCAGCCTCGCTAGCGGGAGGGCCCACAATGAGCAGTTCTTC.

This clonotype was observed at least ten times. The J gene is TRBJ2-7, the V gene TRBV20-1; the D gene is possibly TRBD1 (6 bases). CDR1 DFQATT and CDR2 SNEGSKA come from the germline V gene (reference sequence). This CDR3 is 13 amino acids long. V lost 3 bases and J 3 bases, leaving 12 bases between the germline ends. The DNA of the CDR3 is TGCAGTGCTAGGGCACAGGGCCGCTACGAGCAGTACTTC. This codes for CSARAQGRYEQYF.

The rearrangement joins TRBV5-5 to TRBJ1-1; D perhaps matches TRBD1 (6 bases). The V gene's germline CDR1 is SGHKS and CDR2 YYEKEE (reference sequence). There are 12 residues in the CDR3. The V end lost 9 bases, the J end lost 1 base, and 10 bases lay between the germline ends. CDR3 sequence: CAMGAGNTEAFF. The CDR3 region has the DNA TGTGCCATGGGGGCAGGGAACACTGAAGCTTTCTTT. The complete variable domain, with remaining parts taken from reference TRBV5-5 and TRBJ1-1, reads DAGVTQSPTHLIKTRGQQVTLRCSPISGHKSVSWYQQVLGQGPQFIFQYYEKEERGRGNFPDRFSARQFPNYSSELNVNALLLGDSALYLCAMGAGNTEAFFGQGTRLTVV.

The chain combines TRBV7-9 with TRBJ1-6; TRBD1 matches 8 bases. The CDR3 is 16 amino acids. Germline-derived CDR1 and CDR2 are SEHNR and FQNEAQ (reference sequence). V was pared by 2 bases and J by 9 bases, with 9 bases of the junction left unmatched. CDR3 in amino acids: CASSLIGQGGSSPLHF. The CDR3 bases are TGTGCCAGCAGCTTAATCGGACAGGGAGGAAGTTCACCCCTCCACTTT.

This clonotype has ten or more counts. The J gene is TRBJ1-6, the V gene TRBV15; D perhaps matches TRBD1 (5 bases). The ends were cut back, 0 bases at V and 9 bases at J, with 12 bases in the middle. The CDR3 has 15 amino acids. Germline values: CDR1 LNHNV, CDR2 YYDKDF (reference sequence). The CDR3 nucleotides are TGTGCCACCAGCAGAGATCGAGGGGACGGTTCACCCCTCCACTTT. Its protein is CATSRDRGDGSPLHF.

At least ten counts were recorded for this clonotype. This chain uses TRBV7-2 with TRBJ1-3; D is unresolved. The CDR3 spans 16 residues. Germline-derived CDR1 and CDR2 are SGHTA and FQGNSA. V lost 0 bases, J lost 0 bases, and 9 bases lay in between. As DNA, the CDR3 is TGTGCCAGCAGCTTAGCGGCGAAGATCTCTGGAAACACCATATATTTT. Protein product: CASSLAAKISGNTIYF.

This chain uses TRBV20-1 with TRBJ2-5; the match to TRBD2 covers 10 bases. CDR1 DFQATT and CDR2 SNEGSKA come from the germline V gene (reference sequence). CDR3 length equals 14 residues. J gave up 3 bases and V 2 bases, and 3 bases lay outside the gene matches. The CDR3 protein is CSARQGLAEETQYF. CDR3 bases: TGCAGTGCTAGACAAGGACTAGCGGAAGAGACCCAGTACTTC.

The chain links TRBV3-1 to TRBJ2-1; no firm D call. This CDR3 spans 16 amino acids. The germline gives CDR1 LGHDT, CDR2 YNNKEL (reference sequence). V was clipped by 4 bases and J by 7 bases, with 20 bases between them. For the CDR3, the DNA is TGTGCCAGCAGCCCTACTCCCTCTAGGTCGGAGAATGAGCAGTTCTTC. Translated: CASSPTPSRSENEQFF.

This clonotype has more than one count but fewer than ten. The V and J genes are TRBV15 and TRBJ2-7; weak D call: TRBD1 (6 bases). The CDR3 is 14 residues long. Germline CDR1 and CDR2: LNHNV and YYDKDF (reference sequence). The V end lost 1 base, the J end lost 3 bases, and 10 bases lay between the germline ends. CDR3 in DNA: TGTGCCACCAGCAGAGGGGTAGGGGGCTACGAGCAGTACTTC. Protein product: CATSRGVGGYEQYF.

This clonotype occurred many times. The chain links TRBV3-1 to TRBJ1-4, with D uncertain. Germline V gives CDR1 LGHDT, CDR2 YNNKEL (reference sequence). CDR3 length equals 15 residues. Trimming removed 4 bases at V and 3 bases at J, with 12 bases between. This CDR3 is CASSPWKGPNEKLFF. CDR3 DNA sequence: TGTGCCAGCAGCCCCTGGAAGGGCCCTAATGAAAAACTGTTTTTT.

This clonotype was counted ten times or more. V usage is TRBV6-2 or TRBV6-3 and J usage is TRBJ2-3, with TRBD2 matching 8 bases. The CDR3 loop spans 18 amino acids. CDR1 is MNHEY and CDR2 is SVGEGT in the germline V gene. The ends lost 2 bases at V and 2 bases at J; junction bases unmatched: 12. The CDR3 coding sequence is TGTGCCAGCAGTTACACACGGCGCGGCGGGAGGACCACAGATACGCAGTATTTT. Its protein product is CASSYTRRGGRTTDTQYF.

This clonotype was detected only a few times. The CDR3 spells CAIGDRDNEKLFF. As DNA, the CDR3 is TGTGCCATCGGCGACAGGGATAATGAAAAACTGTTTTTT. This rearrangement joins TRBV10-3 to TRBJ1-4; 7 nucleotides agree with TRBD1. Germline V CDR1 and CDR2: ENHRY, SYGVKD. This CDR3 has 13 residues. J lost 4 bases, V lost 8 bases, and 4 bases had no gene match.

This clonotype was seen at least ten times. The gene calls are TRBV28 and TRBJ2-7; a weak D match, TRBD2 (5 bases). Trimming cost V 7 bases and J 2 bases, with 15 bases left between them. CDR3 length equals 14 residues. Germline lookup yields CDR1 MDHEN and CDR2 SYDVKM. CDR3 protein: CASTSGDLAYEQYF. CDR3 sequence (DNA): TGTGCCAGCACGTCCGGGGATTTAGCCTACGAGCAGTACTTC.

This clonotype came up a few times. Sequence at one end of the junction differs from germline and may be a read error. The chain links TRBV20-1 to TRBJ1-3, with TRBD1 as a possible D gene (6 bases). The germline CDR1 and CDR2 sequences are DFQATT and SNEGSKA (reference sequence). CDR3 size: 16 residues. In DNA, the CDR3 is TGCAGTGCTAGAGATTCGATGGGACACTCTGGAAACGCCATATATTTT. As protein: CSARDSMGHSGNAIYF.

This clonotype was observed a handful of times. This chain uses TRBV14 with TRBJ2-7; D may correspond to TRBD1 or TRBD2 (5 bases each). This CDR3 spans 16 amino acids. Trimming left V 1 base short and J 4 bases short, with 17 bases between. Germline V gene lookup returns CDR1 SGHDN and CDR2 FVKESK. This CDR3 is CASSQAPGRGFYEQYF. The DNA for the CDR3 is TGTGCCAGCAGCCAAGCTCCGGGACGGGGATTTTACGAGCAGTACTTC.

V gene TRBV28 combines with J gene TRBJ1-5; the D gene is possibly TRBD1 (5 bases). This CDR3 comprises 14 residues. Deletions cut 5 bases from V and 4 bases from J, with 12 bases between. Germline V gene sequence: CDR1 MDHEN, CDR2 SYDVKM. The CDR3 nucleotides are TGTGCCAGCAGTGCCCCGGGGGGGAATCAGCCCCAGCATTTT. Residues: CASSAPGGNQPQHF.

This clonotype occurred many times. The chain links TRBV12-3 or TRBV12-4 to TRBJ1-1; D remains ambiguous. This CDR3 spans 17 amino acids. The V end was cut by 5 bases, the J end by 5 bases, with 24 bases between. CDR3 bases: TGTGCCAGCAGTATAATCATGTCCGATTACTTAACGACTGAAGCTTTCTTT. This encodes CASSIIMSDYLTTEAFF.

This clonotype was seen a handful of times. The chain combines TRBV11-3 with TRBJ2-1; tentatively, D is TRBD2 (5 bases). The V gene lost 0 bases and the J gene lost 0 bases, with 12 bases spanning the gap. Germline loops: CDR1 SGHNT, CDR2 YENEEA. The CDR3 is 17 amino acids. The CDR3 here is CASSLDPSGSSYNEQFF. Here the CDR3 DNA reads TGTGCCAGCAGCTTAGATCCGAGCGGCAGCTCCTACAATGAGCAGTTCTTC.

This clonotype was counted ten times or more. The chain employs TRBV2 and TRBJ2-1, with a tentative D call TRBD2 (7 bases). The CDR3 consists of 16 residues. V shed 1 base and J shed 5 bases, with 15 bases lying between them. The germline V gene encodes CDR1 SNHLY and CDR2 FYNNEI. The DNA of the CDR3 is TGTGCCAGCAGTGAAGGGGCGGGGGCGAAGCACAATGAGCAGTTCTTC. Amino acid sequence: CASSEGAGAKHNEQFF. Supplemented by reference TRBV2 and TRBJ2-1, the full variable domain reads EPEVTQTPSHQVTQMGQEVILRCVPISNHLYFYWYRQILGQKVEFLVSFYNNEISEKSEIFDDQFSVERPDGSNFTLKIRSTKLEDSAMYFCASSEGAGAKHNEQFFGPGTRLTVL.

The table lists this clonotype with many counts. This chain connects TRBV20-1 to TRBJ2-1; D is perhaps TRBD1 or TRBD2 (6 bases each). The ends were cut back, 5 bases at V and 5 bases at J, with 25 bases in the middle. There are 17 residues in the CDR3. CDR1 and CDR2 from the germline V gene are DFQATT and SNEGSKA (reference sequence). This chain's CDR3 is CSAPSLIVTGLNNEQFF. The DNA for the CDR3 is TGCAGTGCTCCGTCCCTAATAGTGACAGGACTAAACAATGAGCAGTTCTTC.

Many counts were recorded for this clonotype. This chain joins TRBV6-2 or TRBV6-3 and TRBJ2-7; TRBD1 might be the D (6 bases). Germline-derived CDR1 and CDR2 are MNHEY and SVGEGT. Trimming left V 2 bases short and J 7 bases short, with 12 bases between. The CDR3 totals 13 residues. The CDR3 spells CASSYQGFGEQYF. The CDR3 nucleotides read TGTGCCAGCAGTTACCAGGGGTTCGGAGAGCAGTACTTC.

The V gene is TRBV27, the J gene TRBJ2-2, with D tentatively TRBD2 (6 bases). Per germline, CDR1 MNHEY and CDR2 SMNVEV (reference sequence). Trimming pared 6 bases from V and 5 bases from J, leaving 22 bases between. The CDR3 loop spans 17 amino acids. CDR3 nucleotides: TGTGCCAGCAGCCTACTGAGGAGGGAGCGGAGGACCGGGGAGCTGTTTTTT. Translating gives CASSLLRRERRTGELFF.

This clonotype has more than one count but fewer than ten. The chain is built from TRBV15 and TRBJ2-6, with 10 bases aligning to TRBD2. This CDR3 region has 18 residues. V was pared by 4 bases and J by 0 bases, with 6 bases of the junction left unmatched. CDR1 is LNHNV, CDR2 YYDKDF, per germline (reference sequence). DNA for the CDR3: TGTGCCACCAGCATGGGGCTAGCGGGAGTCTCTGGGGCCAACGTCCTGACTTTC. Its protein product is CATSMGLAGVSGANVLTF.

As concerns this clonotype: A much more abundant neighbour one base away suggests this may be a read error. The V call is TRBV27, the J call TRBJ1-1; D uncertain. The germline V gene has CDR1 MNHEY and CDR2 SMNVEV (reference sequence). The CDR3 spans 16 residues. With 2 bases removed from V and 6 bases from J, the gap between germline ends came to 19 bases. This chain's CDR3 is CASSLGQPLSSAEAFF. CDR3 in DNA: TGTGCCAGCAGTTTAGGGCAGCCTCTCTCTTCGGCTGAAGCTTTCTTT.

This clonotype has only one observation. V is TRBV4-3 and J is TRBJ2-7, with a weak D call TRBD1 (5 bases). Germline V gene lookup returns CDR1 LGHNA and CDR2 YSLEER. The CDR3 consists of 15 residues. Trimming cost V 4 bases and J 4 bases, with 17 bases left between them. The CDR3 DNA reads TGCGCCAGCAGCCGTGCGGTTACAGGACCGTACGAGCAGTACTTC. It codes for CASSRAVTGPYEQYF.

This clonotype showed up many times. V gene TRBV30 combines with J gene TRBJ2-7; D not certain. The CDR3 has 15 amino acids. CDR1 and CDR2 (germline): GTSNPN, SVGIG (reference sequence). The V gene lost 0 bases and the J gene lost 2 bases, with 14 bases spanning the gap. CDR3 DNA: TGTGCCTGGAGTGTGGCAGCTGGCTCTACCTACGAGCAGTACTTC. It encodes CAWSVAAGSTYEQYF.

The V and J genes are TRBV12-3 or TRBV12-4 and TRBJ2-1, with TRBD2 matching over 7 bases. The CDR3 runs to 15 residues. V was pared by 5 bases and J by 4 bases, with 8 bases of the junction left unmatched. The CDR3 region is CASSPRISGYNEQFF. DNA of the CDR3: TGTGCCAGCAGTCCGCGGATTAGCGGGTACAATGAGCAGTTCTTC.

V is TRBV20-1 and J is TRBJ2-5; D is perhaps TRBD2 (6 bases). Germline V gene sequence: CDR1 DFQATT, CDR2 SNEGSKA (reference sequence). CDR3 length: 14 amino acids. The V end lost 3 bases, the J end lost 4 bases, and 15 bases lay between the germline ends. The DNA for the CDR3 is TGCAGTGCTAGTTCATCTGGGGGGAGAGAGACCCAGTACTTC. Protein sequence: CSASSSGGRETQYF.

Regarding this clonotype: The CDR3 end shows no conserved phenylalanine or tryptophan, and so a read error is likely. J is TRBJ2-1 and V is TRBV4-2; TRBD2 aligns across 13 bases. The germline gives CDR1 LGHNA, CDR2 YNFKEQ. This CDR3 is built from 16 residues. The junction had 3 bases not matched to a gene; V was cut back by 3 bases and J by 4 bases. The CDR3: CASSQGLAGLYNEQFL. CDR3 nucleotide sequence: TGTGCCAGCAGCCAGGGACTAGCGGGGTTGTACAATGAGCAGTTCCTC.